This is a list of T cell receptor beta chains from one sample in a study of T cells in localized non-small cell lung cancer. TCRdb's table, derived via immunoSEQ multiplex PCR, lists solely in-frame clones and lacks some. The sample includes approximately 1,500 clones, approximately 20% of them seen just once. Sequencing used lung tumor tissue, obtained before any cancer treatment. These receptors all stem from a man aged 35 to 69 with stage III squamous cell lung carcinoma. Each CDR3 is given with its conserved first and last residue. The order of the fields is D gene, clone size, V gene, J gene, CDR3 length, CDR3 DNA, CDR3 protein. D genes are given only for firm matches. Only some rows state a clone size, as once, few, many or a class for expanded clones.

d_gene: TRBD1
abundance: medium-sized
v_gene: TRBV11-3
j_gene: TRBJ1-2
len: 15
CDR3nt: TGTGCCAGCAGCCCCTCAACAGGGGGCGGAAATGGCTACACCTTC
CDR3aa: CASSPSTGGGNGYTF

d_gene: .
abundance: .
v_gene: TRBV19
j_gene: TRBJ2-7
len: 15
CDR3nt: TGTGCCAGTAGGATAACCGGGAGAGGGTTCTACGAGCAGTACTTC
CDR3aa: CASRITGRGFYEQYF

d_gene: TRBD1
abundance: medium-sized
v_gene: TRBV6-8
j_gene: TRBJ2-2
len: 15
CDR3nt: TGTGCCAGCAGTTACTCGGGGACAGTCACCGGGGAGCTGTTTTTT
CDR3aa: CASSYSGTVTGELFF

d_gene: TRBD1
abundance: .
v_gene: TRBV19
j_gene: TRBJ2-7
len: 13
CDR3nt: TGTGCCAGTAGTTGGACAGGGAACTACGAGCAGTACTTC
CDR3aa: CASSWTGNYEQYF

d_gene: TRBD1
abundance: medium-sized
v_gene: TRBV11-3
j_gene: TRBJ1-1
len: 15
CDR3nt: TGTGCCAGCAGCCCTGAGACAGGGGCTGTCACTGAAGCTTTCTTT
CDR3aa: CASSPETGAVTEAFF

d_gene: TRBD1
abundance: .
v_gene: TRBV19
j_gene: TRBJ1-2
len: 13
CDR3nt: TGTGCCAGTACCATAGCCCGGACAGGAGGCTACACCTTC
CDR3aa: CASTIARTGGYTF

d_gene: .
abundance: .
v_gene: TRBV7-1
j_gene: TRBJ1-1
len: 13
CDR3nt: TGTGCCAGCAGCCCCTATCGAGACACTGAAGCTTTCTTT
CDR3aa: CASSPYRDTEAFF

d_gene: TRBD1
abundance: few
v_gene: TRBV6-8
j_gene: TRBJ2-7
len: 17
CDR3nt: TGTGCCAGCAGTTTAATGGTCGGGGACAGGGGATCGGAAGAGCAGTACTTC
CDR3aa: CASSLMVGDRGSEEQYF

d_gene: .
abundance: few
v_gene: TRBV6-8
j_gene: TRBJ1-2
len: 15
CDR3nt: TGTGCCAGCAGTCACCCCGGGGGGGGTTGGGATGGCTACACCTTC
CDR3aa: CASSHPGGGWDGYTF

d_gene: .
abundance: few
v_gene: TRBV19
j_gene: TRBJ1-5
len: 13
CDR3nt: TGTGCCAGTGGAGGGGAATACAATCAGCCCCAGCATTTT
CDR3aa: CASGGEYNQPQHF

d_gene: .
abundance: large
v_gene: TRBV11-3
j_gene: TRBJ2-1
len: 16
CDR3nt: TGTGCCAGCAGCTTTGGTAGCGCGAGCTCCTACAATGAGCAGTTCTTC
CDR3aa: CASSFGSASSYNEQFF

d_gene: .
abundance: medium-sized
v_gene: TRBV6-8
j_gene: TRBJ2-6
len: 13
CDR3nt: TGTGCCAGCAGGGGGGACGGGGCCAACGTCCTGACTTTC
CDR3aa: CASRGDGANVLTF

d_gene: .
abundance: .
v_gene: TRBV30
j_gene: TRBJ1-2
len: 11
CDR3nt: TGTGCCTGGAGTTGGGGAGGGACTCGCACCTTC
CDR3aa: CAWSWGGTRTF

d_gene: .
abundance: few
v_gene: TRBV6-8
j_gene: TRBJ2-7
len: 15
CDR3nt: TGTGCCAGCAGTTATCCAGACCCTGGGTCGTCCGAGCAGTACTTC
CDR3aa: CASSYPDPGSSEQYF

d_gene: .
abundance: .
v_gene: TRBV29-1
j_gene: TRBJ1-2
len: 12
CDR3nt: TGCAGCGTGGCGGTTAGAGCCCCAGGCTACACCTTC
CDR3aa: CSVAVRAPGYTF

d_gene: TRBD1
abundance: large
v_gene: TRBV6-8
j_gene: TRBJ1-5
len: 14
CDR3nt: TGTGCCAGCAGTGGGGACAGCAGCAATCAGCCCCAGCATTTT
CDR3aa: CASSGDSSNQPQHF

d_gene: TRBD2
abundance: few
v_gene: TRBV19
j_gene: TRBJ2-7
len: 16
CDR3nt: TGTGCCAGTAGTATAGATTCACTAGCGGGATCCTACGAGCAGTACTTC
CDR3aa: CASSIDSLAGSYEQYF

d_gene: .
abundance: medium-sized
v_gene: TRBV6-8
j_gene: TRBJ1-5
len: 13
CDR3nt: TGTGCCAGCAGTTACGACGGTTATCAGCCCCAGCATTTT
CDR3aa: CASSYDGYQPQHF

d_gene: .
abundance: .
v_gene: TRBV28
j_gene: TRBJ1-2
len: 15
CDR3nt: TGTGCCAGCAGTGCTACAGGGTACGTCTACTATGGCTACACCTTC
CDR3aa: CASSATGYVYYGYTF

d_gene: TRBD1
abundance: large
v_gene: TRBV19
j_gene: TRBJ1-5
len: 16
CDR3nt: TGTGCCAGTTCCTGGACAGGGGGCTCGCGCAATCAGCCCCAGCATTTT
CDR3aa: CASSWTGGSRNQPQHF

d_gene: TRBD1
abundance: few
v_gene: TRBV12-5
j_gene: TRBJ2-7
len: 13
CDR3nt: TGTGCTAGTGGTTTCGGACAGGCCTACGAGCAGTACTTC
CDR3aa: CASGFGQAYEQYF

d_gene: .
abundance: .
v_gene: TRBV6-8
j_gene: TRBJ1-4
len: 17
CDR3nt: TGTGCCAGCAGTTACTCGGGGGCAGGGCGGCCTAATGAAAAACTGTTTTTT
CDR3aa: CASSYSGAGRPNEKLFF

d_gene: .
abundance: medium-sized
v_gene: TRBV9
j_gene: TRBJ1-2
len: 16
CDR3nt: TGTGCCAGCAGCGACCCGAGACGACACTATAACTATGGCTACACCTTC
CDR3aa: CASSDPRRHYNYGYTF

d_gene: TRBD1
abundance: .
v_gene: TRBV11-3
j_gene: TRBJ1-2
len: 15
CDR3nt: TGTGCCAGCAGCCCGCGGACAGGACATAACTATGGCTACACCTTC
CDR3aa: CASSPRTGHNYGYTF

d_gene: .
abundance: medium-sized
v_gene: TRBV11-3
j_gene: TRBJ2-6
len: 18
CDR3nt: TGTGCCAGCAGCCCCCTCGGCGGGCCGAGCTCTGGGGCCAACGTCCTGACTTTC
CDR3aa: CASSPLGGPSSGANVLTF

d_gene: .
abundance: .
v_gene: TRBV5-1
j_gene: TRBJ1-1
len: 15
CDR3nt: TGCGCCAGCAAAAAAGAGGTCAGACTGAACACTGAAGCTTTCTTT
CDR3aa: CASKKEVRLNTEAFF

d_gene: TRBD2
abundance: few
v_gene: TRBV6-8
j_gene: TRBJ2-5
len: 15
CDR3nt: TGTGCCAGCATCGCGGGACTTCTAGCGGGAGGGACCCAGTACTTC
CDR3aa: CASIAGLLAGGTQYF

d_gene: TRBD2
abundance: large
v_gene: TRBV11-3
j_gene: TRBJ2-7
len: 16
CDR3nt: TGTGCCAGCAGCTTAGGAGGGACTAGCGGGTTTCACGAGCAGTACTTC
CDR3aa: CASSLGGTSGFHEQYF

d_gene: .
abundance: .
v_gene: TRBV25-1
j_gene: TRBJ2-7
len: 12
CDR3nt: TGTGCCAGCAGTGGGACATTCTACGAGCAGTACTTC
CDR3aa: CASSGTFYEQYF

d_gene: TRBD1
abundance: few
v_gene: TRBV6-8
j_gene: TRBJ1-1
len: 15
CDR3nt: TGTGCCAGCAGTTACGGCGGGACAGGGGGAGTTGAAGCTTTCTTT
CDR3aa: CASSYGGTGGVEAFF

d_gene: .
abundance: .
v_gene: TRBV30
j_gene: TRBJ2-7
len: 13
CDR3nt: TGTGCCTGGACTCAAGACGGGCGCTACGAGCAGTACTTC
CDR3aa: CAWTQDGRYEQYF

d_gene: TRBD1
abundance: few
v_gene: TRBV6-8
j_gene: TRBJ2-7
len: 13
CDR3nt: TGTGCCATCAGTGGCGGACAGGGGTACGAGCAGTACTTC
CDR3aa: CAISGGQGYEQYF

d_gene: TRBD1
abundance: few
v_gene: TRBV6-8
j_gene: TRBJ2-7
len: 15
CDR3nt: TGTGCCAGCAGTAACTTGGACAGGGGGCTACACGAGCAGTACTTC
CDR3aa: CASSNLDRGLHEQYF

d_gene: .
abundance: .
v_gene: TRBV18
j_gene: TRBJ2-7
len: 13
CDR3nt: TGTGCCAGCTCACCCGCGGACAGTTACGAGCAGTACTTC
CDR3aa: CASSPADSYEQYF

d_gene: .
abundance: few
v_gene: TRBV19
j_gene: TRBJ1-1
len: 12
CDR3nt: TGTGCCAGTAGTATGCCCCCTCTTGAAGCTTTCTTT
CDR3aa: CASSMPPLEAFF

d_gene: .
abundance: medium-sized
v_gene: TRBV11-3
j_gene: TRBJ1-5
len: 14
CDR3nt: TGTGCCAGCAGCTTAGACAGGGGTAATCAGCCCCAGCATTTT
CDR3aa: CASSLDRGNQPQHF

d_gene: TRBD1
abundance: .
v_gene: TRBV10-1
j_gene: TRBJ1-5
len: 16
CDR3nt: TGCGCCAGCAGTGAGCTTTCGGACAGGGCCCATCAGCCCCAGCATTTT
CDR3aa: CASSELSDRAHQPQHF

d_gene: .
abundance: .
v_gene: TRBV9
j_gene: TRBJ2-1
len: 14
CDR3nt: TGTGCCAGCAGCTTATGGGACTCAGAGCATGAGCAGTTCTTC
CDR3aa: CASSLWDSEHEQFF

d_gene: .
abundance: .
v_gene: TRBV19
j_gene: TRBJ1-6
len: 16
CDR3nt: TGTGCCAGTAGTACGTTCCGGAGCTCCTATAATTCACCCCTCCACTTT
CDR3aa: CASSTFRSSYNSPLHF

d_gene: .
abundance: few
v_gene: TRBV6-7
j_gene: TRBJ1-1
len: 11
CDR3nt: TGTGCCAGCAGTTACGGGGGGGAGTCTTTCTTT
CDR3aa: CASSYGGESFF

d_gene: .
abundance: .
v_gene: TRBV6-8
j_gene: TRBJ1-6
len: 15
CDR3nt: TGTGCCAGCAGTTACGCAGGGCCGTTTAATTCACCCCTCCACTTT
CDR3aa: CASSYAGPFNSPLHF

d_gene: TRBD1
abundance: medium-sized
v_gene: TRBV7-6
j_gene: TRBJ2-3
len: 14
CDR3nt: TGTGCTAGCAGCTCGACAGGGGGAGGAGATACGCAGTATTTT
CDR3aa: CASSSTGGGDTQYF

d_gene: TRBD1
abundance: few
v_gene: TRBV4-1
j_gene: TRBJ2-7
len: 16
CDR3nt: TGCGCCAGCAGCCAGTTAGCGGGGACAGGGGCCTACGAGCAGTACTTC
CDR3aa: CASSQLAGTGAYEQYF

d_gene: TRBD2
abundance: .
v_gene: TRBV18
j_gene: TRBJ2-1
len: 19
CDR3nt: TGTGCCAGCTCACCGGGACTAGCGGGAACAAAATTCTCCTACAATGAGCAGTTCTTC
CDR3aa: CASSPGLAGTKFSYNEQFF

d_gene: TRBD1
abundance: .
v_gene: TRBV18
j_gene: TRBJ2-2
len: 18
CDR3nt: TGTGCCAGCTCACTGAGGTACCTGGGACAGGCGAACACCGGGGAGCTGTTTTTT
CDR3aa: CASSLRYLGQANTGELFF

d_gene: .
abundance: medium-sized
v_gene: TRBV9
j_gene: TRBJ1-5
len: 17
CDR3nt: TGTGCCAGCTTGTACCGAACTCAAGACAGACTGTGGGGGCCCCAGCATTTT
CDR3aa: CASLYRTQDRLWGPQHF

d_gene: .
abundance: few
v_gene: TRBV7-7
j_gene: TRBJ2-7
len: 19
CDR3nt: TGTGCCAGCAGCTTGTTTCATTTAGGTCAGGACTCCTATCGCTACGAGCAGTACTTC
CDR3aa: CASSLFHLGQDSYRYEQYF

d_gene: .
abundance: .
v_gene: TRBV11-3
j_gene: TRBJ1-2
len: 16
CDR3nt: TGTGCCAGCAGCTTGGGGGGTTCAGAAACTAACTATGGCTACACCTTC
CDR3aa: CASSLGGSETNYGYTF

d_gene: .
abundance: medium-sized
v_gene: TRBV11-3
j_gene: TRBJ2-2
len: 16
CDR3nt: TGTGCCAGCAGCTTACCGAAGGGGCTCATGACCGGGGAGCTGTTTTTT
CDR3aa: CASSLPKGLMTGELFF

d_gene: .
abundance: medium-sized
v_gene: TRBV11-3
j_gene: TRBJ2-2
len: 14
CDR3nt: TGTGCCAGCAGCTCGCGCCGCACGGGAGGGGAGCTGTTTTTT
CDR3aa: CASSSRRTGGELFF

d_gene: .
abundance: few
v_gene: TRBV6-8
j_gene: TRBJ2-7
len: 14
CDR3nt: TGTGCCAGCAGTGGTACGATTTCGCCACGGGAACAGTACTTC
CDR3aa: CASSGTISPREQYF

d_gene: TRBD1
abundance: .
v_gene: TRBV25-1
j_gene: TRBJ1-2
len: 15
CDR3nt: TGTGCCAGCAGTGAAGGCGGACAGGGTGGATATGGCTACACCTTC
CDR3aa: CASSEGGQGGYGYTF